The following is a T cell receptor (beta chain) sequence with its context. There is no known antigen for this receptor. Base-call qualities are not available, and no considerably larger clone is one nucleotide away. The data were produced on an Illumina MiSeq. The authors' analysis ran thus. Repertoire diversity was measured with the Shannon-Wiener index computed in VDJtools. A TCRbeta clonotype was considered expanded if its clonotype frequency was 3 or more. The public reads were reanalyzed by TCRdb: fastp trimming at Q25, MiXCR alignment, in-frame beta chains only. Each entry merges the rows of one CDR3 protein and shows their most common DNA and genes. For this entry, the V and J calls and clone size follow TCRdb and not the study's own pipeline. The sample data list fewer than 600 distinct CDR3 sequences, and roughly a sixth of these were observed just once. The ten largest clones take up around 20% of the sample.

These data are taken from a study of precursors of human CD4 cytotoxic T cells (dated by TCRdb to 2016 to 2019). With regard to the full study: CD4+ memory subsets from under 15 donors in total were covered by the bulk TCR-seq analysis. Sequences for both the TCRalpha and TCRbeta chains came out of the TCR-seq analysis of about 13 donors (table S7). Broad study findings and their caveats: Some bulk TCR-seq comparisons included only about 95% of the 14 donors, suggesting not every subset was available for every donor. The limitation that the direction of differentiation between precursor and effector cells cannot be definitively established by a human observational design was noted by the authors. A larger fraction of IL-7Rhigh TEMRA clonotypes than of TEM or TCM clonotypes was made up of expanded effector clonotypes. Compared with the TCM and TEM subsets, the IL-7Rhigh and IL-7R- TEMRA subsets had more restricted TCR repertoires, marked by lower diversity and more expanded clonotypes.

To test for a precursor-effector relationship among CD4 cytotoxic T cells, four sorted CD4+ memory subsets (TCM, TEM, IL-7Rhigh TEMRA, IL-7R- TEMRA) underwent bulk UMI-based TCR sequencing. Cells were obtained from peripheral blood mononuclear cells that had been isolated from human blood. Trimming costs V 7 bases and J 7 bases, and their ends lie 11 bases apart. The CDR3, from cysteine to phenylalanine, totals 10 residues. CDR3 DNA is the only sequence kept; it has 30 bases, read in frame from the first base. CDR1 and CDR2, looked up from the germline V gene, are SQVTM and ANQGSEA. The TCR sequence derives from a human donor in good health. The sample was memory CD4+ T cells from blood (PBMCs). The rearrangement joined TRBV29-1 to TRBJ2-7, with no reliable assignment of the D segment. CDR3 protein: CSALVGEQYF. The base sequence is TGCAGCGCTCTTGTGGGGGAGCAGTACTTC.